This TCR beta chain was recovered during a study of blood T cell repertoires in COVID-19. Study information: Samples representing acute and convalescent COVID-19 were sourced from the United States, Italy and Spain. The analysed material was cDNA or gDNA that came from T cells, B-cell-depleted T cells, or PBMCs.

Data came from immunoSEQ multiplex PCR; TCRdb stores just in-frame clones and leaves some out. The sample lists about 150,000 clones, around 82% seen once, with 4.2% in the top ten. The CDR3 extends over 14 amino acids. CDR1 and CDR2 from the germline V gene are KGHDR and SFDVKD. Unmatched junction bases numbered 3, after V lost 2 bases and J lost 6 bases. This clone came up once. The clonotype originates from a man aged 60-69 years with acute or convalescent COVID-19. Sequencing was performed on peripheral blood. V gene TRBV24-1 combines with J gene TRBJ2-1, with TRBD2 identical over 7 bases. The CDR3 DNA is TGTGCCACCAGTGATTGGACTAGTGCCAATGAGCAGTTCTTC. It translates to CATSDWTSANEQFF.